Reported below is one TCR beta chain. This clonotype was picked up a small number of times. The specificity of this receptor is unknown. Base qualities are missing; no much larger clone stands one base away. Counted from cysteine to phenylalanine, this CDR3 has 14 amino acids. Only the CDR3 region is kept as DNA, spanning 42 bases read in frame from base 1. Here V drops 4 bases and J drops 7 bases, and the junction holds 4 bases not matched to any gene. The data originate from a study of identical twins (dated by TCRdb to the mid-2010s). Regarding the complete study: The study deep-sequenced TCR alpha and beta repertoires from monozygotic twins, unrelated adults of various ages and cord blood to test whether fetal clonotypes persist. To rule out contamination, replicate twin experiments were performed at different times with different library preparation protocols. Broad study findings and their caveats: A weaker excess of twin sharing was found in beta out-of-frame sequences because the signal-to-noise ratio was lowered by fewer shared sequences. Invariant T cells such as MAIT and iNKT could partly confound zero-insertion analyses, though diverse VJ usage argued against this for most clonotypes. Abundant cord blood beta clonotypes carried fewer insertions; young adult naive repertoires showed a weaker similar trend, while memory repertoires showed none. Because the same donors could not be followed over many years, conclusions were based on cross-sectional statistical analysis. Out-of-frame TCR alpha sequences shared between twins showed an excess of low generation-probability sequences compared with coincidental sharing between unrelated individuals. Recombination models systematically underestimated out-of-frame TCR alpha sharing in monozygotic twins but agreed with sharing between unrelated individuals.

The library was generated by 5' RACE. Sequencing was carried out with an Illumina HiSeq 2000. A universal primer binding site was introduced by template switching, and a unique molecular identifier was present in the final cDNA, enabling accurate counting of TCR cDNA molecules. Specific primers in the conserved constant-segment region were used to synthesize first-strand cDNA for TCR alpha and beta chains. To control for contamination, every cDNA library was double barcoded, receiving both a SMART-Mk sample barcode and Illumina barcodes. Two successive PCR steps introduced TruSeq adapter sequences along with Illumina sample barcodes. TCR alpha and beta cDNA libraries were sequenced on the Illumina HiSeq platform with custom primers. Per the original workflow: MiGEC processed the raw reads to extract unique molecular identifiers, while MiXCR was used to determine the CDR3 positions. Recombination models were inferred per individual with the repgenHMM and IGoR tools using an EM algorithm. Shared clonotypes were analyzed with the tcR package in R, and sharing was normalized by the product of cloneset sizes. To study raw recombination free of thymic and clonal selection effects, out-of-frame nonproductive sequences were analyzed. In-frame beta chains were kept once TCRdb had trimmed the public reads at Q25 with fastp and called clones with MiXCR. Entries that share a CDR3 protein sequence are merged under the most common genes and DNA. The authors' filters were not applied to this entry. The sample profile shows 1.5 million to 2 million distinct CDR3 sequences; more than 30% of them were found once. The ten largest clones represent approximately 0.25% of the sample.

Every donor was a healthy Caucasian. Recombination connected TRBV12-3 or TRBV12-4 to TRBJ1-4; TRBD1 fits 9 bases in the junction. The clonotype was recovered from a newborn girl in good health. What was sequenced was cord blood. The CDR3 has the sequence CASSSDRGSEKLFF. The nucleotides are TGTGCCAGCAGTTCTGACAGGGGGAGTGAAAAACTGTTTTTT.